The text below deals with one T cell receptor (beta chain). The source of the sample is a study of T cell repertoires in cytomegalovirus infection. MiXCR was run by TCRdb on the reads, yielding one entry per CDR3 protein. The sample holds more than 350,000 distinct CDR3 sequences, approximately 32% seen once. The source of this sequence is a human donor in good health (CMV status not recorded). Some clones in this sample may be carry-over from other donors' samples. Sequencing was done on a sample of PBMCs.

The CDR3 DNA is TGTGCCAGCAGTCGGGACTTCGGCACAGATACGCAGTATTTT. Translated, it gives CASSRDFGTDTQYF. The rearrangement joins TRBV2 to TRBJ2-3, with D perhaps TRBD2 (6 bases). The CDR3 runs to 14 residues. V was clipped by 5 bases and J by 1 base, with 10 bases between them. Per germline, CDR1 SNHLY and CDR2 FYNNEI.